These 16 T cell receptor beta chains originate from one sample sequenced in a study of blood T cell repertoires in COVID-19. Sequenced by immunoSEQ multiplex PCR; TCRdb stores in-frame clones only, minus some. The sample shows over 250,000 clones, about 87% of them seen only once. The sample consisted of peripheral blood. All receptors derive from a woman aged 40 to 55 who had recovered from COVID-19.

The rearrangement uses TRBV19 and TRBJ1-2; 7 bases fit TRBD1. Germline CDR1 reads LNHDA; CDR2 reads SQIVND (reference sequence). The V and J ends lost 3 bases and 7 bases, in that order; junction bases with no gene match: 5. CDR3 length equals 13 residues. The CDR3 loop reads CASSIGAGGGYTF. DNA of the CDR3: TGTGCCAGTAGTATTGGGGCAGGGGGTGGCTACACCTTC.

The chain recombines TRBV10-2 with TRBJ2-7, with 11 bases identical to TRBD1. The CDR3 is 14 amino acids. Losses at the gene ends were 1 base for V and 5 bases for J; bases not matched to a gene: 1. Germline lookup yields CDR1 WSHSY and CDR2 SAAADI. CDR3 DNA: TGCGCCAGCAGTGAGTTGGGACAGGGGGACGAGCAGTACTTC. It yields the protein CASSELGQGDEQYF.

The V gene is TRBV15, the J gene TRBJ2-1, with D maybe TRBD2 (6 bases). V lost 0 bases to trimming and J lost 8 bases, with 23 bases between them. The CDR3 loop spans 18 amino acids. CDR1 and CDR2 (germline): LNHNV, YYDKDF (reference sequence). CDR3 DNA sequence: TGTGCCACCAGCAGAGATCTCAAGGGACTTTCGGGCTGGTATGAGCAGTTCTTC. It encodes CATSRDLKGLSGWYEQFF.

V and J are TRBV9 and TRBJ2-1, with 8 bases matching TRBD2. The CDR3 consists of 18 residues. After removal of 4 bases from V and 2 bases from J, the junction contained 14 bases not matched to a gene. Per germline, CDR1 SGDLS and CDR2 YYNGEE. CDR3 loop: CASSPRAVRGAPYNEQFF. In DNA form, the CDR3 reads TGTGCCAGCAGCCCCCGAGCGGTGCGGGGGGCCCCCTACAATGAGCAGTTCTTC.

V gene TRBV4-3 combines with J gene TRBJ1-4; D is unclear. V dropped 0 bases and J dropped 7 bases, with 12 bases sitting between them. The CDR3 is 15 residues long. Germline V CDR1 and CDR2: LGHNA, YSLEER. CDR3 DNA sequence: TGCGCCAGCAGCCAAGATTTTAACAGAGTTGAAAAACTGTTTTTT. This translates into CASSQDFNRVEKLFF.

V usage is TRBV11-2 and J usage is TRBJ2-3; no reliable D call. The CDR3 totals 11 residues. Germline assignment: CDR1 SGHAT and CDR2 FQNNGV. Trimming pared 7 bases from V and 7 bases from J, leaving 9 bases between. CDR3 in amino acids: CASTPLYTQYF. The CDR3 DNA is TGTGCCAGCACCCCACTATATACGCAGTATTTT.

The V and J genes are TRBV5-1 and TRBJ1-1; TRBD1 aligns across 12 bases. V lost 4 bases, J lost 6 bases, and 19 bases stayed unmatched. In germline, CDR1 is SGHRS, CDR2 YFSETQ. This CDR3 is 19 amino acids long. CDR3 residues: CASSESLYYRDRGQPEAFF. The DNA of the CDR3 is TGCGCCAGCAGCGAGAGCCTATACTACCGGGACAGGGGGCAGCCTGAAGCTTTCTTT.

The chain joins TRBV29-1 to TRBJ1-1; 7 bases map to TRBD1. The V and J ends lost 4 bases and 7 bases, in that order; junction bases with no gene match: 9. Germline V gene data show CDR1 as SQVTM and CDR2 as ANQGSEA. CDR3 length equals 13 residues. CDR3 sequence: CSVVGQPTYEAFF. The CDR3 nucleotides are TGCAGCGTTGTGGGACAGCCTACTTATGAAGCTTTCTTT. Full variable domain (remainder filled in from reference TRBV29-1 and TRBJ1-1): SAVISQKPSRDICQRGTSLTIQCQVDSQVTMMFWYRQQPGQSLTLIATANQGSEATYESGFVIDKFPISRPNLTFSTLTVSNMSPEDSSIYLCSVVGQPTYEAFFGQGTRLTVV.

This clone was counted between two and nine times. V is TRBV4-2 and J is TRBJ1-4; D uncertain. Germline lookup yields CDR1 LGHNA and CDR2 YNFKEQ. CDR3 length equals 14 residues. With 5 bases removed from V and 7 bases from J, the gap between germline ends came to 14 bases. CDR3 bases: TGTGCCAGCAGCATAGAACCATATAGTGAAAAACTGTTTTTT. It specifies CASSIEPYSEKLFF.

This chain connects TRBV5-4 to TRBJ1-1; 7 bases fit TRBD1. CDR1 is SGHNT and CDR2 is YYREEE in the germline V gene (reference sequence). This CDR3 region has 13 residues. The trim removed 3 bases at V and 1 base at J, leaving 0 bases unmatched. CDR3 loop: CASSWDRNTEAFF. For the CDR3, the DNA is TGTGCCAGCAGCTGGGACAGGAACACTGAAGCTTTCTTT.

The chain joins TRBV28 to TRBJ2-3, with 7 positions matching TRBD2. Per the germline V gene, CDR1 is MDHEN and CDR2 is SYDVKM. J lost 2 bases, V lost 3 bases, and 8 bases had no gene match. This CDR3 has 16 residues. CDR3 in DNA: TGTGCCAGCAGTTTGAAGGGAGGGGCCGACACAGATACGCAGTATTTT. Protein: CASSLKGGADTDTQYF. Complete variable domain (other parts from reference TRBV28 and TRBJ2-3): DVKVTQSSRYLVKRTGEKVFLECVQDMDHENMFWYRQDPGLGLRLIYFSYDVKMKEKGDIPEGYSVSREKKERFSLILESASTNQTSMYLCASSLKGGADTDTQYFGPGTRLTVL.

V and J are TRBV28 and TRBJ2-3, with D maybe TRBD2 (5 bases). Germline V gene lookup returns CDR1 MDHEN and CDR2 SYDVKM. This CDR3 has 12 amino acids. Trimming shortened V by 7 bases and J by 4 bases, and 9 bases separated the two germline ends. The CDR3 sequence: CASTAGPDTQYF. The CDR3 DNA reads TGTGCCAGCACCGCGGGCCCAGATACGCAGTATTTT.

This rearrangement joins TRBV7-9 to TRBJ1-3, with D uncertain. V was cut by 2 bases and J by 4 bases, with 15 bases left in between. CDR3 length: 16 residues. Germline values: CDR1 SEHNR, CDR2 FQNEAQ (reference sequence). The CDR3 region has the DNA TGTGCCAGCAGCTTATTTTCGAGGGTCTCCGGAAACACCATATATTTT. This translates into CASSLFSRVSGNTIYF.

The J gene is TRBJ1-2, the V gene TRBV5-6, with D unclear. Trimming took 4 bases from V and 4 from J, leaving 8 bases between them. CDR3 length equals 12 residues. CDR1 and CDR2 (germline): SGHDT, YYEEEE. In DNA form, the CDR3 reads TGTGCCAGCAGCCGGAGGAGCTATGGCTACACCTTC. This codes for CASSRRSYGYTF.

V gene TRBV7-9 combines with J gene TRBJ2-1, with 8 bases aligning to TRBD2. Trimming removed 2 bases from V and 0 bases from J; junction bases left unmatched: 0. Germline CDR1 reads SEHNR; CDR2 reads FQNEAQ (reference sequence). The CDR3 length is 15 residues. The CDR3 nucleotides read TGTGCCAGCAGCTTACGGGGGGGCTCCTACAATGAGCAGTTCTTC. Translated, it gives CASSLRGGSYNEQFF.

The V gene is TRBV29-1, the J gene TRBJ2-2; 8 nucleotides line up with TRBD2. The J segment lost 4 bases and the V segment lost 7 bases, leaving 5 bases of the junction unmatched. This CDR3 spans 13 amino acids. Looked up from germline, CDR1 is SQVTM and CDR2 is ANQGSEA. The CDR3 sequence: CSGAGGGTGELFF. The DNA of the CDR3 is TGCAGCGGCGCGGGGGGCGGCACCGGGGAGCTGTTTTTT.